The 22 T cell receptor beta chains listed next were all sequenced from one sample in a study of blood T cell repertoires in COVID-19. Libraries were prepared by immunoSEQ multiplex PCR; TCRdb keeps only in-frame clonotypes and omits some of them. The repertoire consists of 440,000 or so clones, with around 91% occurring once and the leading ten covering 1.5% to 1.8%. Sequenced material: peripheral blood. Receptors originate from a middle-aged woman with COVID-19, enrolled during active disease.

The rearrangement uses TRBV5-8 and TRBJ1-5; possibly TRBD1 for D (6 bases). The V end was cut by 0 bases, the J end by 7 bases, with 11 bases between. The CDR3 consists of 14 residues. CDR1 is SGHTS, CDR2 YDEGEE, per germline. The CDR3 DNA is TGTGCCAGCAGCTTGGAAGGGGGAGAACAGCCCCAGCATTTT. The encoded protein is CASSLEGGEQPQHF.

The CDR3 sequence is CASSPSGTGNNIQYF. CDR3 coding DNA: TGTGCCAGCAGCCCCTCCGGGACAGGGAACAACATTCAGTACTTC. The V call is TRBV9, the J call TRBJ2-4, with 9 bases fitting TRBD1. The J segment lost 7 bases and the V segment lost 4 bases, leaving 9 bases of the junction unmatched. The CDR3 contains 15 residues. Per germline, CDR1 SGDLS and CDR2 YYNGEE.

The chain employs TRBV9 and TRBJ2-5; tentatively, D is TRBD2 (6 bases). Germline-derived CDR1 and CDR2 are SGDLS and YYNGEE. V was clipped by 0 bases and J by 4 bases, with 10 bases between them. The CDR3 has 14 amino acids. CDR3 coding DNA: TGTGCCAGCAGCGTAGATCTGGGAGGAGAGACCCAGTACTTC. Translating gives CASSVDLGGETQYF.

This chain connects TRBV6-5 to TRBJ1-1; possibly TRBD1 for D (5 bases). The V gene lost 6 bases and the J gene lost 5 bases, with 16 bases spanning the gap. The germline CDR1 and CDR2 sequences are MNHEY and SVGAGI. This CDR3 spans 14 amino acids. CDR3 nucleotides: TGTGCCAGCAGACCAAGACCCGGGGGGACTGAAGCTTTCTTT. Translated, it gives CASRPRPGGTEAFF.

With regard to this clone: The same CDR3 can be traced to other DNA sequences in this sample. This chain uses TRBV28 with TRBJ2-7; 7 nucleotides match TRBD1. V lost 3 bases, J lost 1 base, and 0 bases stayed unmatched. The CDR3 covers 13 residues. Looked up from germline, CDR1 is MDHEN and CDR2 is SYDVKM. Here the CDR3 reads CASSLTGSYEQYF. The CDR3 region has the DNA TGTGCCAGCAGTTTGACAGGGTCCTACGAGCAGTACTTC.

This chain connects TRBV28 to TRBJ1-5; D possibly corresponds to TRBD1 (6 bases). With 7 bases removed from V and 2 bases from J, the gap between germline ends came to 18 bases. Germline CDR1 is MDHEN and CDR2 is SYDVKM. The CDR3 is 16 residues long. CDR3 in amino acids: CASTTGSGRGNQPQHF. CDR3 nucleotide sequence: TGTGCCAGCACAACAGGGTCCGGTCGAGGCAATCAGCCCCAGCATTTT.

The V call is TRBV24-1, the J call TRBJ1-5, with D perhaps matching TRBD1 (5 bases). V shed 6 bases and J shed 2 bases, with 10 bases lying between them. This CDR3 region has 14 residues. CDR1 and CDR2 from the germline V gene are KGHDR and SFDVKD. The CDR3: CATSRRGGNQPQHF. The CDR3 nucleotides are TGTGCCACCAGTCGTAGGGGCGGCAATCAGCCCCAGCATTTT.

This chain connects TRBV3-1 (or the pseudogene TRBV3-2) to TRBJ1-2; D is uncertain. The germline V and J ends were trimmed by 3 bases and 1 base, with 6 bases remaining between them. The CDR3 is 13 amino acids. CDR1 and CDR2 from the germline V gene are LGHDT and YNNKEL (reference sequence). The CDR3 sequence is CASSHAVNYGYTF. The CDR3 region has the DNA TGTGCCAGCAGCCACGCGGTTAACTATGGCTACACCTTC.

This chain joins TRBV6-5 and TRBJ1-1; D unresolved. Deletions cut 7 bases from V and 1 base from J, with 7 bases between. CDR1 is MNHEY, CDR2 SVGAGI, per germline. This CDR3 contains 12 residues. CDR3 loop: CASKNRNTEAFF. CDR3 sequence (DNA): TGTGCCAGCAAAAACAGGAACACTGAAGCTTTCTTT.

The rearrangement links TRBV28 to TRBJ1-2; 8 nucleotides match TRBD1. This CDR3 is built from 16 residues. J gave up 4 bases and V 1 base, and 8 bases lay outside the gene matches. From germline, CDR1 is MDHEN and CDR2 SYDVKM. The CDR3 region is CASSLSGPGQAYGYTF. The CDR3 nucleotides are TGTGCCAGCAGTTTATCAGGCCCGGGACAGGCCTATGGCTACACCTTC.

This clone was counted a single time. This chain uses TRBV5-4 with TRBJ2-2; D is unresolved. With 0 bases removed from V and 3 bases from J, the gap between germline ends came to 12 bases. The CDR3 is made up of 16 amino acids. The V gene's germline CDR1 is SGHNT and CDR2 YYREEE (reference sequence). The CDR3: CASSLDLEVYTGELFF. DNA of the CDR3: TGTGCCAGCAGCTTGGACCTTGAGGTATACACCGGGGAGCTGTTTTTT. Looking up the rest from reference TRBV5-4 and TRBJ2-2 gives the full variable domain: ETGVTQSPTHLIKTRGQQVTLRCSSQSGHNTVSWYQQALGQGPQFIFQYYREEENGRGNFPPRFSGLQFPNYSSELNVNALELDDSALYLCASSLDLEVYTGELFFGEGSRLTVL.

This rearrangement joins TRBV27 to TRBJ1-1; 9 bases map to TRBD1. This CDR3 is 13 amino acids long. J lost 4 bases, V lost 8 bases, and 5 bases had no gene match. Germline loops: CDR1 MNHEY, CDR2 SMNVEV (reference sequence). The CDR3 spells CASRRDRVTEAFF. Written as DNA, the CDR3 is TGTGCCAGCCGCCGGGACAGGGTCACTGAAGCTTTCTTT.

This sequence joins TRBV6-5 and TRBJ2-1; 7 bases line up with TRBD1. CDR3 length: 14 amino acids. Germline lookup yields CDR1 MNHEY and CDR2 SVGAGI. J lost 6 bases, V lost 2 bases, and 4 bases had no gene match. The chain's CDR3 is CASSYLTGSNEQFF. DNA of the CDR3: TGTGCCAGCAGTTACCTGACAGGGTCCAATGAGCAGTTCTTC.

The chain combines TRBV6-1 with TRBJ1-6; D is possibly TRBD1 (6 bases). The CDR3 consists of 15 residues. Trimming took 0 bases from V and 6 from J, leaving 9 bases between them. CDR1 MNHNS and CDR2 SASEGT come from the germline V gene. The DNA of the CDR3 is TGTGCCAGCAGTGAAGCCGGCAGGGGTAATTCACCCCTCCACTTT. Translating it yields CASSEAGRGNSPLHF.

The chain is built from TRBV30 and TRBJ1-2; D might be TRBD1 (6 bases). Germline CDR1 and CDR2: GTSNPN and SVGIG (reference sequence). Between the trimmed V and J ends, which lost 0 bases and 4 bases, there was a span of 15 bases. The CDR3 contains 15 residues. Here the CDR3 DNA reads TGTGCCTGGAGTGTATTACGGGGGGCGCGCTATGGCTACACCTTC. It specifies CAWSVLRGARYGYTF.

CDR3 amino acids: CASSLGQDTEAFF. The CDR3 nucleotides are TGTGCCAGCAGCTTGGGACAGGACACTGAAGCTTTCTTT. V gene TRBV6-6 combines with J gene TRBJ1-1; 8 nucleotides line up with TRBD1. The CDR3 extends over 13 amino acids. J lost 3 bases, V lost 6 bases, and 3 bases had no gene match. Per the germline V gene, CDR1 is MNHNY and CDR2 is SVGAGI (reference sequence).

This chain joins TRBV11-3 and TRBJ2-1, with 10 bases fitting TRBD2. Trimming took 5 bases from V and 6 from J; bases not matched to a gene: 7. This CDR3 has 15 amino acids. The germline gives CDR1 SGHNT, CDR2 YENEEA. In DNA, the CDR3 is TGTGCCAGCAGCCCTAGCGGGAGAGGGGGCAATGAGCAGTTCTTC. Translating gives CASSPSGRGGNEQFF.

This chain connects TRBV6-5 to TRBJ1-5, with D uncertain. V gave up 6 bases and J gave up 6 bases, with 9 bases separating them. The CDR3 runs to 12 residues. CDR1 and CDR2 (germline): MNHEY, SVGAGI. This CDR3 reads CASSILGQPQHF. CDR3 nucleotide sequence: TGTGCCAGCAGCATTCTCGGTCAGCCCCAGCATTTT.

The chain uses TRBV29-1 and TRBJ2-3; D perhaps matches TRBD2 (6 bases). Trimming removed 8 bases at V and 8 bases at J, with 20 bases between. The germline gives CDR1 SQVTM, CDR2 ANQGSEA. The length of the CDR3 is 13 residues. Written as DNA, the CDR3 is TGCAGCTGGTATGAGGCCCCCGGGGGTACGCAGTATTTT. Its protein is CSWYEAPGGTQYF.

The V and J genes are TRBV5-1 and TRBJ1-1, with TRBD1 matching 7 bases. Per the germline V gene, CDR1 is SGHRS and CDR2 is YFSETQ. CDR3 length: 15 residues. Trimming at V came to 2 bases and at J to 3 bases, leaving 7 bases not matched to a gene. The chain's CDR3 is CASSFTQGGDTEAFF. CDR3 nucleotides: TGCGCCAGCAGCTTTACTCAGGGGGGTGACACTGAAGCTTTCTTT.

V gene TRBV12-3 or TRBV12-4 combines with J gene TRBJ1-2, with D perhaps TRBD1 (6 bases). This CDR3 is built from 13 residues. The V end lost 7 bases, the J end lost 4 bases, and 13 bases lay between the germline ends. CDR3 region: CASTPQGFYGYTF. As DNA, the CDR3 is TGTGCCAGCACCCCGCAGGGGTTCTATGGCTACACCTTC.

This chain uses TRBV7-6 with TRBJ1-1; the match to TRBD1 covers 7 bases. V lost 4 bases and J lost 0; bases outside the gene matches: 5. The CDR3 runs 15 residues. Germline V CDR1 and CDR2: SGHVS, FNYEAQ. In DNA, the CDR3 is TGTGCCAGCAGCTCGGGACAGCTCATGAACACTGAAGCTTTCTTT. Translated, it gives CASSSGQLMNTEAFF.